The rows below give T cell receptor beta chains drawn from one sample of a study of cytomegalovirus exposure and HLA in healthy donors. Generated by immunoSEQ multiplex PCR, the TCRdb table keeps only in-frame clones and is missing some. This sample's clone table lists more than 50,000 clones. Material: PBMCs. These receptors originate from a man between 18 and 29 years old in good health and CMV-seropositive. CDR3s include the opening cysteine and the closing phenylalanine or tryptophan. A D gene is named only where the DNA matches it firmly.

CDR3 protein: CASSPTSGTDTQYF
CDR3 DNA: TGTGCCAGCAGCCCGACTAGCGGCACAGATACGCAGTATTTT
J gene: TRBJ2-3
D gene: TRBD2
V gene: TRBV7-9

CDR3 protein: CASSFFGTGKPYEQYF
CDR3 DNA: TGTGCCAGCAGCTTTTTCGGGACAGGGAAACCCTACGAGCAGTACTTC
J gene: TRBJ2-7
D gene: TRBD1
V gene: TRBV7-9

CDR3 protein: CASSPLGARRNEQFF
CDR3 DNA: TGTGCCAGCAGTCCTCTGGGGGCTAGGCGTAATGAGCAGTTCTTC
J gene: TRBJ2-1
D gene: -
V gene: TRBV27

CDR3 protein: CAWNSGREYEQYF
CDR3 DNA: TGTGCCTGGAATAGCGGGAGAGAGTACGAGCAGTACTTC
J gene: TRBJ2-7
D gene: TRBD2
V gene: TRBV30

CDR3 protein: CASIPYYEQYF
CDR3 DNA: TGTGCCAGCATCCCTTACTACGAGCAGTACTTC
J gene: TRBJ2-7
D gene: -
V gene: TRBV11-1

CDR3 protein: CASRPGFSGANVLTF
CDR3 DNA: TGTGCCAGCAGGCCGGGGTTCTCTGGGGCCAACGTCCTGACTTTC
J gene: TRBJ2-6
D gene: -
V gene: TRBV7-8

CDR3 protein: CASSPVQGLRDIQYF
CDR3 DNA: TGTGCCAGCAGCCCCGTCCAGGGGCTAAGAGACATTCAGTACTTC
J gene: TRBJ2-4
D gene: -
V gene: TRBV11-2

CDR3 protein: CSVAGTGRNQPQHF
CDR3 DNA: TGCAGCGTTGCCGGGACAGGTAGAAATCAGCCCCAGCATTTT
J gene: TRBJ1-5
D gene: TRBD1
V gene: TRBV29-1

CDR3 protein: CASSPRLSNQPQHF
CDR3 DNA: TGTGCCAGCAGCCCCCGTTTGAGCAATCAGCCCCAGCATTTT
J gene: TRBJ1-5
D gene: -
V gene: TRBV5-8

CDR3 protein: CSVQTSGADTQYF
CDR3 DNA: TGCAGCGTCCAGACTAGCGGCGCAGATACGCAGTATTTT
J gene: TRBJ2-3
D gene: TRBD2
V gene: TRBV29-1

CDR3 protein: CASQTGTGITDTQYF
CDR3 DNA: TGTGCCAGCCAAACCGGGACAGGGATCACAGATACGCAGTATTTT
J gene: TRBJ2-3
D gene: TRBD1
V gene: TRBV6-5

CDR3 protein: CASGQREAADTQYF
CDR3 DNA: TGTGCCAGCGGACAGCGGGAGGCCGCAGATACGCAGTATTTT
J gene: TRBJ2-3
D gene: TRBD2
V gene: TRBV2

CDR3 protein: CASSPGGSRNGEQFF
CDR3 DNA: TGTGCCAGCAGCCCCGGCGGCTCGCGCAACGGTGAGCAGTTCTTC
J gene: TRBJ2-1
D gene: -
V gene: TRBV9

CDR3 protein: CASSPGLADTYEQYF
CDR3 DNA: TGTGCCAGCAGTCCGGGACTAGCGGATACCTACGAGCAGTACTTC
J gene: TRBJ2-7
D gene: TRBD2
V gene: TRBV2

CDR3 protein: CAWRGGPLYEQYF
CDR3 DNA: TGTGCCTGGAGGGGAGGACCTCTCTACGAGCAGTACTTC
J gene: TRBJ2-7
D gene: -
V gene: TRBV30

CDR3 protein: CASSLQGLSGNTIYF
CDR3 DNA: TGTGCCAGCAGCTTACAGGGGCTCTCTGGAAACACCATATATTTT
J gene: TRBJ1-3
D gene: -
V gene: TRBV7-2

CDR3 protein: CAWSVTAGAADTQYF
CDR3 DNA: TGTGCCTGGAGTGTCACGGCAGGGGCGGCAGATACGCAGTATTTT
J gene: TRBJ2-3
D gene: -
V gene: TRBV30

CDR3 protein: CATSREAGVRYNEQFF
CDR3 DNA: TGTGCCACCAGCAGAGAAGCGGGAGTCAGATACAATGAGCAGTTCTTC
J gene: TRBJ2-1
D gene: TRBD2
V gene: TRBV15

CDR3 protein: CASSQDNWGLAGVEQFF
CDR3 DNA: TGCGCCAGCAGCCAAGATAACTGGGGGCTAGCGGGAGTTGAGCAGTTCTTC
J gene: TRBJ2-1
D gene: TRBD2
V gene: TRBV4-1

CDR3 protein: CASSLETHLNTEAFF
CDR3 DNA: TGCGCCAGCAGCTTGGAAACACATTTGAACACTGAAGCTTTCTTT
J gene: TRBJ1-1
D gene: -
V gene: TRBV5-1

CDR3 protein: CAWLPGHSNYGYTF
CDR3 DNA: TGTGCCTGGTTGCCCGGACACTCTAACTATGGCTACACCTTC
J gene: TRBJ1-2
D gene: -
V gene: TRBV30

CDR3 protein: CASSLNVQRYNEQFF
CDR3 DNA: TGTGCCAGCAGCTTAAATGTACAGAGATACAATGAGCAGTTCTTC
J gene: TRBJ2-1
D gene: -
V gene: TRBV7-3

CDR3 protein: CAGGGADYGYTF
CDR3 DNA: TGTGCCGGAGGGGGCGCGGACTATGGCTACACCTTC
J gene: TRBJ1-2
D gene: TRBD1
V gene: TRBV19

CDR3 protein: CASSLAAGVGQPQHF
CDR3 DNA: TGTGCCAGCAGCTTAGCAGCAGGGGTGGGTCAGCCCCAGCATTTT
J gene: TRBJ1-5
D gene: -
V gene: TRBV11-2